This T cell receptor (beta chain) was sequenced for a study of T cells in Graves' hyperthyroidism and ophthalmopathy. It was RNA transcripts that yielded the amplified TCR beta CDR3 regions. First-round RT-PCR with HTBI primers amplified the TCR CDR3 region. TCRdb re-called the multiplex PCR reads with MiXCR, one entry per CDR3 protein. Among roughly 110,000 distinct CDR3 sequences, approximately 15% were seen once, and the ten largest hold less than 50%. Germline CDR1 reads SGHRS; CDR2 reads YFSETQ. Germline trimming cut 4 bases from V and 8 bases from J; bases unmatched to any gene: 9. This CDR3 region has 15 residues. This clonotype came up many times. Uncontrolled infection, other autoimmune disease, pregnancy or lactation excluded patients. Diagnoses used clinical symptoms, serum thyroxine and TRAb, thyroid ultrasound and orbital computed tomography.

Sequencing was performed on blood. V is TRBV5-1 and J is TRBJ2-1; 10 bases match TRBD2. This receptor was obtained from a woman between 50 and 59 years old with Graves' hyperthyroidism. CDR3 nucleotides: TGCGCCAGCAGCGCATCCTCTAGCGGGAGTGATGAGCAGTTCTTC. The encoded protein is CASSASSSGSDEQFF.